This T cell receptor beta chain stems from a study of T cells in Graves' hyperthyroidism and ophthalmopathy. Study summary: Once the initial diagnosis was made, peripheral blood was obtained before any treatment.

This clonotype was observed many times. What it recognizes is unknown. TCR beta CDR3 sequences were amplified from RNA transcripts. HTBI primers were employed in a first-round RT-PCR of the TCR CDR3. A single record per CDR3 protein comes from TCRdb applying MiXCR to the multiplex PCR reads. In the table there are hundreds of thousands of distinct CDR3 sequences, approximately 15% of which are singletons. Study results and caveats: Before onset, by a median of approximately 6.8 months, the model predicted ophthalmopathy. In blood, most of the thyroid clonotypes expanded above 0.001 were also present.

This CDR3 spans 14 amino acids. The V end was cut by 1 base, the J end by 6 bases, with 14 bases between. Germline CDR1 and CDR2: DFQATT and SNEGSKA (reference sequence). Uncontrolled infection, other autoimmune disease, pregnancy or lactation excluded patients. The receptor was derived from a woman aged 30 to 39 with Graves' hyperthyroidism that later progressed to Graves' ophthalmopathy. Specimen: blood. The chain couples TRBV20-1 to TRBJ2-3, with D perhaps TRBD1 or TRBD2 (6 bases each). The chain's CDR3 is CSARASEGGDTQYF. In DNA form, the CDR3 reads TGCAGTGCTAGAGCCTCTGAGGGGGGCGATACGCAGTATTTT.